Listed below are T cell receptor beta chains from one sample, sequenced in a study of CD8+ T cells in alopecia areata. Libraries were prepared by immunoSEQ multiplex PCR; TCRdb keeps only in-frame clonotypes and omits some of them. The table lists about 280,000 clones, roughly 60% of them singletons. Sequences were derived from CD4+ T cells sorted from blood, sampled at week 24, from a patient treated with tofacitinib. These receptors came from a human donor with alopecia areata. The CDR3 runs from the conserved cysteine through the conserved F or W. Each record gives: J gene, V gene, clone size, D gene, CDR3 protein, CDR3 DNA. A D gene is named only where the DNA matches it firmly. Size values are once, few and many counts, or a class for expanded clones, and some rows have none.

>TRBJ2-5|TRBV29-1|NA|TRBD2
CSVDLAGKETQYF
TGCAGCGTTGATTTAGCGGGGAAAGAGACCCAGTACTTC
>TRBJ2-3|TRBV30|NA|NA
CAWSFQGDTQYF
TGTGCCTGGAGTTTCCAGGGAGATACGCAGTATTTT
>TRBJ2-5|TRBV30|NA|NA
CAWIIRAGHQETQYF
TGTGCCTGGATTATAAGGGCAGGGCACCAAGAGACCCAGTACTTC
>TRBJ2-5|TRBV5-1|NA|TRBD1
CASSLGQGQETQYF
TGCGCCAGCAGCCTAGGACAGGGCCAAGAGACCCAGTACTTC
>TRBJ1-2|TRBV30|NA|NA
CAWSRGYDYGYTF
TGTGCCTGGAGTAGAGGGTACGACTATGGCTACACCTTC
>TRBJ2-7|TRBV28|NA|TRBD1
CASRPGQGSYEQYF
TGTGCCAGCAGACCGGGACAGGGTTCCTACGAGCAGTACTTC
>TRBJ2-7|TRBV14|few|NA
CASSQLGGYEQYF
TGTGCCAGCAGCCAGCTGGGGGGTTACGAGCAGTACTTC
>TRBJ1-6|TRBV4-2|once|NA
CASSQKGGRGGIEPPLHF
TGTGCCAGCAGCCAAAAAGGCGGCCGGGGAGGGATAGAGCCACCCCTCCACTTT
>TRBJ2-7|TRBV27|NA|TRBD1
CASSLTGGSGIVYEQYF
TGTGCCAGCAGTTTAACAGGGGGTTCAGGAATCGTCTACGAGCAGTACTTC
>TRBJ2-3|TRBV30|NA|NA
CAWTRNTVDTQYF
TGTGCCTGGACCCGTAACACGGTAGATACGCAGTATTTT
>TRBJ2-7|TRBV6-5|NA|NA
CASSLRRGHEQYF
TGTGCCAGCAGTTTACGGCGAGGGCACGAGCAGTACTTC
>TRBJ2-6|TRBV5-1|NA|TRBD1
CASSLGTGLSGANVLTF
TGCGCCAGCAGCCTGGGGACAGGCCTCTCTGGGGCCAACGTCCTGACTTTC
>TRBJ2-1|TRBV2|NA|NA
CASSEDSYNEQFF
TGTGCCAGCAGTGAGGACTCATACAATGAGCAGTTCTTC
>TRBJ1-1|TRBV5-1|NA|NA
CASSLAPLWNTEAFF
TGCGCCAGCAGCTTGGCCCCTTTATGGAACACTGAAGCTTTCTTT
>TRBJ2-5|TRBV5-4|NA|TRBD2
CASSFGRGGHQETQYF
TGTGCCAGCAGCTTTGGACGCGGGGGACACCAAGAGACCCAGTACTTC
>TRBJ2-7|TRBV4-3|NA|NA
CASSQDTGGEQYF
TGCGCCAGCAGCCAAGATACAGGAGGCGAGCAGTACTTC
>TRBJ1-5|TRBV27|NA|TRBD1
CASSLQGRGLNQPQHF
TGTGCCAGCAGTCTACAAGGCAGGGGGTTAAATCAGCCCCAGCATTTT
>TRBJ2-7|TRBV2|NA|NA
CASSGSRSVGEQYF
TGTGCCAGCAGTGGAAGTCGGTCGGTCGGGGAGCAGTACTTC
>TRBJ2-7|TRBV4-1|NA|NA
CASSRDRGSYEQYF
TGCGCCAGCAGCCGGGACCGAGGTTCCTACGAGCAGTACTTC
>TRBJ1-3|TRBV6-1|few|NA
CASSEERGLFSGNTIYF
TGTGCCAGCAGTGAAGAAAGGGGCCTTTTCTCTGGAAACACCATATATTTT
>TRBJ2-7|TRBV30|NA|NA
CAWSSGFSYEQYF
TGTGCCTGGAGTTCGGGGTTTTCCTACGAGCAGTACTTC
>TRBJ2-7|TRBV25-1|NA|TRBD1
CASSFRQGATYEQYF
TGTGCCAGCAGTTTTAGACAGGGGGCAACCTACGAGCAGTACTTC
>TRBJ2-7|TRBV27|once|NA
CASRRKTGTSYEQYF
TGTGCCAGCAGGAGAAAAACAGGTACCTCCTACGAGCAGTACTTC
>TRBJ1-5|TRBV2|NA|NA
CASSAEPMAQHF
TGTGCCAGCAGTGCAGAGCCTATGGCCCAGCATTTT
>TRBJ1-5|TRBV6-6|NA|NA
CASTRGGGREGQPQHF
TGTGCCAGCACCAGAGGCGGGGGCAGGGAAGGCCAGCCCCAGCATTTT
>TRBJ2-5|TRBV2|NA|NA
CASSEVGDSLGRKYF
TGTGCCAGCAGTGAAGTCGGGGACTCGCTGGGGAGGAAGTACTTC
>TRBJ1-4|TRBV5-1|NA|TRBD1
CASSWTTGEKLFF
TGCGCCAGCAGCTGGACTACAGGGGAGAAACTGTTTTTT
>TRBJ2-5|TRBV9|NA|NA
CASSVGVTSPYF
TGTGCCAGCAGCGTAGGAGTGACGTCCCCTTACTTC
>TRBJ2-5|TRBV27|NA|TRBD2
CASNQRGQETQYF
TGTGCCAGCAACCAGCGGGGGCAAGAGACCCAGTACTTC
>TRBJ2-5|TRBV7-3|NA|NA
CASSLSEEATQYF
TGTGCCAGCAGCTTAAGTGAAGAAGCGACCCAGTACTTC
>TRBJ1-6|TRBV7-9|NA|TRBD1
CASSPTGNNSPLHF
TGTGCCAGCAGCCCGACAGGGAATAATTCACCCCTCCACTTT
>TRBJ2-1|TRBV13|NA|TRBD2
CASSSKRPGAGGPSYNEQFF
TGTGCCAGCAGCTCCAAGCGCCCCGGTGCGGGGGGGCCCTCCTACAATGAGCAGTTCTTC
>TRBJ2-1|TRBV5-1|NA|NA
CASSSVGYNEQFF
TGCGCCAGCAGCTCGGTGGGTTACAATGAGCAGTTCTTC